A selection of T cell receptor beta chains follows, all from one sample in a study of human T cells and chemical hapten exposure. TCRdb re-called the RACE reads with MiXCR, one entry per CDR3 protein. The profile covers 80,000 to 100,000 distinct CDR3 sequences, with roughly 7.6% appearing a single time and roughly 1.4% taken by the ten largest. The material sequenced was whole blood, taken in connection with sensitization to the hapten diphenylcyclopropenone (DPC). All receptors derive from a woman aged 25 to 39 with alopecia areata. Some clones in this sample may be carry-over from other donors' samples. Each CDR3 is given with its conserved first and last residue. A D gene is named only where the DNA matches it firmly. Clone size, where shown, is once, few, many, or a class for clones that have expanded.

d_gene	v_gene	j_gene	abundance	CDR3nt	CDR3aa
-	TRBV12-3/TRBV12-4	TRBJ2-7	many	TGTGCCAGCAGCCATCAGAACAGATTCAACTACGAGCAGTACTTC	CASSHQNRFNYEQYF
-	TRBV19	TRBJ1-4	-	TGTGCCAGTAGGGACAGATCGTCCTATGAAAAACTGTTTTTT	CASRDRSSYEKLFF
-	TRBV5-6	TRBJ1-1	-	TGTGCCAGCAGCTTGGGGCACTTGGGATGGGGCACTGAAGCTTTCTTT	CASSLGHLGWGTEAFF
-	TRBV14	TRBJ2-4	few	TGTGCCAGCAGCCAAGATCGGATCGGCCAAAATTTACCAGCCAAAAACATTCAGTACTTC	CASSQDRIGQNLPAKNIQYF
-	TRBV6-1	TRBJ1-1	many	TGTGCCAGCAAAGGGGGGACTGAAGCTTTCTTT	CASKGGTEAFF
-	TRBV30	TRBJ1-6	few	TGTGCCTGGATGCGTACGGATAATTCACCCCTCCACTTT	CAWMRTDNSPLHF
-	TRBV7-2	TRBJ2-1	many	TGTGCCAGCAGCTTGTTGTGGGGGGGCCGCAATGAGCAGTTCTTC	CASSLLWGGRNEQFF
TRBD1	TRBV29-1	TRBJ1-6	-	TGCAGCGTTGGGACAGGAGACAGTTCACCCCTCCACTTT	CSVGTGDSSPLHF
-	TRBV18	TRBJ1-1	few	TGTGCCAGCTCACCGGCAGGTTGGGGTACTGAAGCTTTCTTT	CASSPAGWGTEAFF
-	TRBV29-1	TRBJ1-2	many	TGCAGCGCTTGCGACTCCGGAGGTCGCTACACCTTC	CSACDSGGRYTF
TRBD2	TRBV29-1	TRBJ2-5	many	TGCAGCGTTGAAGTGTGGCTAGCGGGGGGCGCGGAACAAGAGACCCAGTACTTC	CSVEVWLAGGAEQETQYF
-	TRBV27	TRBJ1-1	few	TGTGCCAGTACCCCCTCCCCGGGGTACTTGAACACTGAAGCTTTCTTT	CASTPSPGYLNTEAFF
-	TRBV27	TRBJ1-2	-	TGTGCCCTCCTTGGACAGCCATATCACTATGGCTACACCTTC	CALLGQPYHYGYTF
-	TRBV5-6	TRBJ2-7	few	TGTGCCAGCAGCTTGTTTGTGGTTCCCAGTTCTTACGAGCAGTACTTC	CASSLFVVPSSYEQYF
-	TRBV27	TRBJ1-5	-	TGTGCCAGCAGTTTAGGGGGGGCGGATCAGCCCCAGCATTTT	CASSLGGADQPQHF
TRBD1	TRBV12-3/TRBV12-4	TRBJ2-3	few	TGTGCCAGCAGACGACAGGGTGCGAGCAATCAGCCCCAGTATTTT	CASRRQGASNQPQYF
-	TRBV2	TRBJ1-1	-	TGTGCCAGCAGGGAATTTCAGGGGAGCTGGGCTGAAGCTTTCTTT	CASREFQGSWAEAFF
-	TRBV20-1	TRBJ1-1	few	TGCAGTGCTAGAGCAGGGAACACTGAAGCTTTCTTT	CSARAGNTEAFF
-	TRBV27	TRBJ1-5	many	TGTGCCAGCAGACTCGGACAGTTCAATCAGCCCCAGCATTTT	CASRLGQFNQPQHF
TRBD1	TRBV7-9	TRBJ1-1	many	TGTGCCAGCAGACATGGACAGGGGGCAGAATTCGTTGAAGCTTTCTTT	CASRHGQGAEFVEAFF
-	TRBV7-3	TRBJ2-2	-	TGTGCCAGCAGCCCCAGGCGCGGGGTTGACGGGGAGCTGTTTTTT	CASSPRRGVDGELFF
TRBD2	TRBV5-6	TRBJ2-3	few	TGTGCCAGCAGCTTGGCAAGCGGGGGGGCCTGGGGCACAGATACGCAGTATTTT	CASSLASGGAWGTDTQYF